A single count supports the clone carrying this T cell receptor beta chain. The data were obtained in a study of blood T cell repertoires in COVID-19. The overall study: Acute and convalescent COVID-19 specimens originated in the United States, Italy and Spain. PBMCs, B-cell-depleted T cells, or T cells provided the cDNA or gDNA that made up the material.

Per the study methods: It was from reference gene primer amplification that nucleated cell counts were estimated. Here immunoSEQ multiplex PCR was the method, and the copy in TCRdb shows in-frame clones only, minus some. V and J calls and clone size are those listed in that table; D and trimming were worked out from the DNA. Among 250,000 or so clones listed, 88% were seen once. Participant reports of clinical history set cohort assignment. The CDR3 spans 15 residues. V was clipped by 2 bases and J by 9 bases, with 19 bases between them. Germline CDR1 and CDR2: SGHTA and FQGNSA. The rearrangement joins TRBV7-2 to TRBJ1-1; D is perhaps TRBD1 (6 bases). The sample consisted of PBMCs or T cells enriched from blood (not recorded which). This clonotype was obtained from a woman aged 40-49 years who had been exposed to COVID-19. The CDR3 DNA reads as TGTGCCAGCAGCTTAACCCAGGACCAGGGGAAAAAAGCTTTCTTT. Residues: CASSLTQDQGKKAFF. The full variable domain, with the rest looked up from reference TRBV7-2 and TRBJ1-1, is GAGVSQSPSNKVTEKGKDVELRCDPISGHTALYWYRQSLGQGLEFLIYFQGNSAPDKSGLPSDRFSAERTGGSVSTLTIQRTQQEDSAVYLCASSLTQDQGKKAFFGQGTRLTVV.